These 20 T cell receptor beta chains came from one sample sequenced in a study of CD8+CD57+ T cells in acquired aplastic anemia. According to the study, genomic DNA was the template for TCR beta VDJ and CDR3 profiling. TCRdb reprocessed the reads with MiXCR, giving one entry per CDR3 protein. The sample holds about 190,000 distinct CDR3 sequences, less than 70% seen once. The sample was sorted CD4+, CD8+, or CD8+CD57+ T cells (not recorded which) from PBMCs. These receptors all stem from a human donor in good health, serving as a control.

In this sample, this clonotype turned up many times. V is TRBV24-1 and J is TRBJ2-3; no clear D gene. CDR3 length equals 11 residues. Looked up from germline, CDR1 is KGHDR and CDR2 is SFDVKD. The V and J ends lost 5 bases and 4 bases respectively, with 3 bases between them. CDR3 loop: CATSGADTQYF. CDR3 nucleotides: TGTGCCACCAGTGGTGCAGATACGCAGTATTTT.

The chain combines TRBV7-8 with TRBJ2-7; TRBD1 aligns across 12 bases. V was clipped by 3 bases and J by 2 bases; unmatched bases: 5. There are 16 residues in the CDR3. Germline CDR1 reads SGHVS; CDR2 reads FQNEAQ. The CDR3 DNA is TGTGCCAGCAGCTTCGCCGGGACAGGGGGCCCCTACGAGCAGTACTTC. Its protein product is CASSFAGTGGPYEQYF.

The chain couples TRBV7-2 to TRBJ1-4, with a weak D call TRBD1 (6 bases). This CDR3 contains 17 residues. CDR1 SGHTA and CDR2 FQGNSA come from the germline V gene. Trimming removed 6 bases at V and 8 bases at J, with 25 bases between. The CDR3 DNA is TGTGCCAGCAGTGAAGGGGGGATAGGCGTCCAGGGGGAAAAACTGTTTTTT. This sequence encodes CASSEGGIGVQGEKLFF.

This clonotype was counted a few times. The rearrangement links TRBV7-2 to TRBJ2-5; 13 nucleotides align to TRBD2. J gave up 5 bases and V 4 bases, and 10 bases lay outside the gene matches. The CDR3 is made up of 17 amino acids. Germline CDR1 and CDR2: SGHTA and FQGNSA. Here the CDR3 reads CASSSTTSGGARETQYF. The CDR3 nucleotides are TGTGCCAGCAGCTCGACAACTAGCGGGGGGGCCCGCGAGACCCAGTACTTC. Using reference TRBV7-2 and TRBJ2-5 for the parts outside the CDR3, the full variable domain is GAGVSQSPSNKVTEKGKDVELRCDPISGHTALYWYRQSLGQGLEFLIYFQGNSAPDKSGLPSDRFSAERTGGSVSTLTIQRTQQEDSAVYLCASSSTTSGGARETQYFGPGTRLLVL.

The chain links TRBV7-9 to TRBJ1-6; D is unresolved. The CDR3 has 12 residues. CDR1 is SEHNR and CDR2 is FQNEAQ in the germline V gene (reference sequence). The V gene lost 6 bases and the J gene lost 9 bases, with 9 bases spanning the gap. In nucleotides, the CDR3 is TGTGCCAGCAGAGCGCCGCCTTCACCCCTCCACTTT. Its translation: CASRAPPSPLHF.

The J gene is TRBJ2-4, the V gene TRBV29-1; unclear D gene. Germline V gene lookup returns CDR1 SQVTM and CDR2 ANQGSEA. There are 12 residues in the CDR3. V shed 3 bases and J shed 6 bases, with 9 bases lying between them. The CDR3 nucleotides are TGCAGCGTTGAGGTTTTAGGAAACATTCAGTACTTC. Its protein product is CSVEVLGNIQYF.

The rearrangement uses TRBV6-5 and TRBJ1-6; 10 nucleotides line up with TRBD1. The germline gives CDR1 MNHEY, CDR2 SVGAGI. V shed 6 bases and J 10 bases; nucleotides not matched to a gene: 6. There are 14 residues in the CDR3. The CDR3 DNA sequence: TGTGCCAGCAGCCGCCGGACAGGGGGATCACCCCTCCACTTT. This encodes CASSRRTGGSPLHF.

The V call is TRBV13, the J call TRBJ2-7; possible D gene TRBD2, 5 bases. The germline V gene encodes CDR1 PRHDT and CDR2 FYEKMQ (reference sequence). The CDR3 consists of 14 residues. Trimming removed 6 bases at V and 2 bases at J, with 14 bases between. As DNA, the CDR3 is TGTGCCAGCAGGGTGGCGGGCAACCCCTACGAGCAGTACTTC. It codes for CASRVAGNPYEQYF.

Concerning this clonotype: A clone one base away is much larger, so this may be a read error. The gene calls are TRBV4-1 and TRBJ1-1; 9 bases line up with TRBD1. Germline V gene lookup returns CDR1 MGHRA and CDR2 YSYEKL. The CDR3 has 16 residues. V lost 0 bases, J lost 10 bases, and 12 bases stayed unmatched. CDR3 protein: CASSQDQGQGSKAAFF. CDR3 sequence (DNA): TGCGCCAGCAGCCAAGACCAGGGACAGGGTTCTAAAGCAGCTTTCTTT.

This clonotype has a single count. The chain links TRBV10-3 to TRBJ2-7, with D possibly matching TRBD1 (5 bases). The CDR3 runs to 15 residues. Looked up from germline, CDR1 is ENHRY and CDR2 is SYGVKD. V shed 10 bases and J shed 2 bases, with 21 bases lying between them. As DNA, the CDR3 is TGTGCCAGCAGCCAAGCTGACAGACCCGCCTACGAGCAGTACTTC. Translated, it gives CASSQADRPAYEQYF.

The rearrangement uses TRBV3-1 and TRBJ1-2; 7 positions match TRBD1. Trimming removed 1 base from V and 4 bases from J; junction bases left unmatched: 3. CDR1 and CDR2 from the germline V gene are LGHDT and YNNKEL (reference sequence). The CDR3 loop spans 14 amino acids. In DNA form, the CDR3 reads TGTGCCAGCAGCCAAGGACAGGGCCCCTATGGCTACACCTTC. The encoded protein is CASSQGQGPYGYTF.

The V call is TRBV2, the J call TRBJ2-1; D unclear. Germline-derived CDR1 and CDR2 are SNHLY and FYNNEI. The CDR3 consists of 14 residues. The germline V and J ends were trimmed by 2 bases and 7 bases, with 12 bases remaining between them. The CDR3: CASSEIVAVNEQFF. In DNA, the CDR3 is TGTGCCAGCAGTGAAATAGTGGCCGTAAATGAGCAGTTCTTC.

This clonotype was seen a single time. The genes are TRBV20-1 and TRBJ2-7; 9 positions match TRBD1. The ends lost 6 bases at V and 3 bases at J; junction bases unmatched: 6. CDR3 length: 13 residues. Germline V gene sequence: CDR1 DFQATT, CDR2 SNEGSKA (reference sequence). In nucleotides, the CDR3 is TGCAGTGCAGGCGGGACAGGGCTCTACGAGCAGTACTTC. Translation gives CSAGGTGLYEQYF.

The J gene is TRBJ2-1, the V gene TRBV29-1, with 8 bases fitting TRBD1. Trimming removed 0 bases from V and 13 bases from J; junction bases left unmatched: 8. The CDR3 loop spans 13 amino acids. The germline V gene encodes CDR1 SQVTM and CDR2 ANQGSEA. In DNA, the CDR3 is TGCAGCGTTGAAGAATCGTTGGACAGGGAACAGTTCTTC. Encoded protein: CSVEESLDREQFF.

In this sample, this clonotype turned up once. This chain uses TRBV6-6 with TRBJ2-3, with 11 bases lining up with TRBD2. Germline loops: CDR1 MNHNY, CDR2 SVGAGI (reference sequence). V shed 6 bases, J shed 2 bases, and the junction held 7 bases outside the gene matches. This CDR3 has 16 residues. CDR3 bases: TGTGCCAGCAGCACCCAACTAGCGGGGGACACAGATACGCAGTATTTT. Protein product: CASSTQLAGDTDTQYF.

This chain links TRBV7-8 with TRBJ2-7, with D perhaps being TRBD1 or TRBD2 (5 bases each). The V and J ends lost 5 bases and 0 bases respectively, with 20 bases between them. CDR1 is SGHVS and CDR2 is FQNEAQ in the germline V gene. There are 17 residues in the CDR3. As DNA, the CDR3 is TGTGCCAGCAGCAGAGTACAAACCCGGGACCGCTCCTACGAGCAGTACTTC. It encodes CASSRVQTRDRSYEQYF.

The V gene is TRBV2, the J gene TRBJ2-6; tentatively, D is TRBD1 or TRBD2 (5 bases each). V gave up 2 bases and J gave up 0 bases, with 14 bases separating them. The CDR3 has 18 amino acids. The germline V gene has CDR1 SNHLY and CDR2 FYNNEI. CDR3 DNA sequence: TGTGCCAGCAGTGAACGGGACCCAACCGTCTCTGGGGCCAACGTCCTGACTTTC. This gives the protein CASSERDPTVSGANVLTF.

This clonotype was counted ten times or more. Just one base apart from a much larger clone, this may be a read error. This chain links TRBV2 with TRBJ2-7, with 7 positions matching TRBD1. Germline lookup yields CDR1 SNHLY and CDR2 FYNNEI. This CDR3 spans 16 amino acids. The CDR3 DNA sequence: TGTGCCAGCAGTTCCGGACAGGTCGTAGGCTCCCACGAGCAGTACTTC. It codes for CASSSGQVVGSHEQYF.

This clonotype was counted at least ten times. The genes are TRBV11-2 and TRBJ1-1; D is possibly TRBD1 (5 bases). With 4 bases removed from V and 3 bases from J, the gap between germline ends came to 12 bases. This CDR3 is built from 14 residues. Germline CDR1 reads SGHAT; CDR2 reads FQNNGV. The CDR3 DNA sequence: TGTGCCAGCAGCTCCGCAGGGACTGACACTGAAGCTTTCTTT. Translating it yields CASSSAGTDTEAFF.

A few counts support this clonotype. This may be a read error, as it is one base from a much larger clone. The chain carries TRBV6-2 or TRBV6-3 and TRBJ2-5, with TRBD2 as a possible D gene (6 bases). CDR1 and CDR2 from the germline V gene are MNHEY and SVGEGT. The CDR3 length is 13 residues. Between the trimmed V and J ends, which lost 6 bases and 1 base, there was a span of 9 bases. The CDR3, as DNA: TGTGCCAGCAGCTGGGACTGCCAAGAGACCCAGTACTTC. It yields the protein CASSWDCQETQYF.